The rows below give T cell receptor beta chains drawn from one sample of a study of cytomegalovirus exposure and HLA in healthy donors. Assay used: immunoSEQ multiplex PCR; TCRdb lists only in-frame clones, some missing. This table has about 260,000 clones, around 65% appearing once. Sequenced: PBMCs. The receptors originated from a female donor in good health and CMV-seronegative. Both conserved end residues are part of each CDR3. The order of the fields is J gene, D gene, clone size, V gene, CDR3 DNA, CDR3 protein. D genes are given only for firm matches. Only some rows state a clone size, as once, few, many or a class for expanded clones.

j_call: TRBJ1-2
d_call: NA
clone_size: NA
v_call: TRBV19
cdr3_nt: TGTGCCGTCGGCGGGAGGGGCGATTACTTCTATGGCTACACCTTC
cdr3_aa: CAVGGRGDYFYGYTF

j_call: TRBJ1-1
d_call: NA
clone_size: NA
v_call: TRBV11-2
cdr3_nt: TGTGCCAGCACCCGAAGGCCACAGGGGAACACTGAAGCTTTCTTT
cdr3_aa: CASTRRPQGNTEAFF

j_call: TRBJ2-2
d_call: NA
clone_size: NA
v_call: TRBV15
cdr3_nt: TGTGCCACCAGCAGAGTCTTAGGACAGAATACCACCAGGGAGCTGTTTTTT
cdr3_aa: CATSRVLGQNTTRELFF

j_call: TRBJ2-7
d_call: NA
clone_size: NA
v_call: TRBV30
cdr3_nt: TGTGCCTGGAGTGACTCTCGGAACACCGGGCAGGGAGAGCAGTACTTC
cdr3_aa: CAWSDSRNTGQGEQYF

j_call: TRBJ2-7
d_call: NA
clone_size: NA
v_call: TRBV20-1
cdr3_nt: TGCAGTGCCTACAGGGTAAACGAGCAGTACTTC
cdr3_aa: CSAYRVNEQYF

j_call: TRBJ1-1
d_call: NA
clone_size: NA
v_call: TRBV6-6
cdr3_nt: TGTGCCAGCATTTTATCCGGGTACGGCGACACTGAAGCTTTCTTT
cdr3_aa: CASILSGYGDTEAFF

j_call: TRBJ2-2
d_call: TRBD2
clone_size: NA
v_call: TRBV5-4
cdr3_nt: TGTGCCAGCAGCTTGGGGCTAGCGGGAGCGATGAACACCGGGGAGCTGTTTTTT
cdr3_aa: CASSLGLAGAMNTGELFF

j_call: TRBJ2-1
d_call: TRBD2
clone_size: NA
v_call: TRBV6-1
cdr3_nt: TGTGCCAGCAGTTTATTCACTAGCGCGAATGAGCAGTTCTTC
cdr3_aa: CASSLFTSANEQFF

j_call: TRBJ2-1
d_call: TRBD2
clone_size: once
v_call: TRBV5-4
cdr3_nt: TGTGCCAGCAGCTGGGGGCGGGAGGGCCCGTTCTTC
cdr3_aa: CASSWGREGPFF

j_call: TRBJ2-5
d_call: NA
clone_size: NA
v_call: TRBV28
cdr3_nt: TGTGCCAGCAGGGGTGGGGCGGCGGACCAAGAGACCCAGTACTTC
cdr3_aa: CASRGGAADQETQYF

j_call: TRBJ2-7
d_call: NA
clone_size: NA
v_call: TRBV18
cdr3_nt: TGTGCCAGCTCACCTTCAGGGGTAAGGGACGAGCAGTACTTC
cdr3_aa: CASSPSGVRDEQYF

j_call: TRBJ1-4
d_call: NA
clone_size: NA
v_call: TRBV5-1
cdr3_nt: TGCGCCAGCAGCTTGCCCAGGAATCTGTTTTTT
cdr3_aa: CASSLPRNLFF

j_call: TRBJ2-3
d_call: TRBD1
clone_size: NA
v_call: TRBV5-3
cdr3_nt: TGTGCCGCCCGGGACAGGGAAGTCACAGATACGCAGTATTTT
cdr3_aa: CAARDREVTDTQYF

j_call: TRBJ1-1
d_call: NA
clone_size: NA
v_call: TRBV7-9
cdr3_nt: TGTGCGGCGGAAGGGGTCGCTGAAGCTTTCTTT
cdr3_aa: CAAEGVAEAFF

j_call: TRBJ2-1
d_call: TRBD1
clone_size: NA
v_call: TRBV4-2
cdr3_nt: TGTGCCAGCAGCCAAGAAAACAGGGGCACCCCTGCATACAATGAGCAGTTCTTC
cdr3_aa: CASSQENRGTPAYNEQFF

j_call: TRBJ2-1
d_call: NA
clone_size: NA
v_call: TRBV9
cdr3_nt: TGTGCCAGCAGCGTAGGCTTGAGCTCCTACAATGAGCAGTTCTTC
cdr3_aa: CASSVGLSSYNEQFF

j_call: TRBJ2-7
d_call: NA
clone_size: NA
v_call: TRBV5-4
cdr3_nt: TGTGCCAGCAGCTTCCAGGGGCCCTCCTACGAGCAGTACTTC
cdr3_aa: CASSFQGPSYEQYF

j_call: TRBJ1-1
d_call: NA
clone_size: NA
v_call: TRBV6-1
cdr3_nt: TGTGCCAGTCAATCGGGGAGGAACACTGAAGCTTTCTTT
cdr3_aa: CASQSGRNTEAFF

j_call: TRBJ2-1
d_call: TRBD2
clone_size: NA
v_call: TRBV15
cdr3_nt: TGTGCCACCAGCAGAGATGGCGGGAGGGAAGACAATGAGCAGTTCTTC
cdr3_aa: CATSRDGGREDNEQFF

j_call: TRBJ1-1
d_call: NA
clone_size: NA
v_call: TRBV6-1
cdr3_nt: TGTGCCAGCAGTGAGACAGGAAAAATGAACACTGAAGCTTTCTTT
cdr3_aa: CASSETGKMNTEAFF

j_call: TRBJ1-2
d_call: TRBD1
clone_size: once
v_call: TRBV30
cdr3_nt: TGTGCCTGGAGTGGTAACAGGGGTGGCTACACCTTC
cdr3_aa: CAWSGNRGGYTF

j_call: TRBJ1-2
d_call: NA
clone_size: NA
v_call: TRBV5-1
cdr3_nt: TGCGCCAGCGGCTCCTCTCTTTCCGGCTACACCTTC
cdr3_aa: CASGSSLSGYTF

j_call: TRBJ2-1
d_call: NA
clone_size: NA
v_call: TRBV27
cdr3_nt: TGTGCCAGCAGTTTATTGGGGGGAACCCCCTACAATGAGCAGTTCTTC
cdr3_aa: CASSLLGGTPYNEQFF

j_call: TRBJ2-1
d_call: TRBD2
clone_size: NA
v_call: TRBV6-5
cdr3_nt: TGTGCCAGCAGTCACCCCGGGGCGGGGGACAATGAGCAGTTCTTC
cdr3_aa: CASSHPGAGDNEQFF

j_call: TRBJ1-1
d_call: TRBD1
clone_size: NA
v_call: TRBV4-1
cdr3_nt: TGCGCCAGCAGCCAACAGGGGGCGGGGACTGAAGCTTTCTTT
cdr3_aa: CASSQQGAGTEAFF

j_call: TRBJ2-3
d_call: TRBD2
clone_size: NA
v_call: TRBV13
cdr3_nt: TGTGCCAGCAGCTTAGTGCGGGAGGGGACAGATACGCAGTATTTT
cdr3_aa: CASSLVREGTDTQYF

j_call: TRBJ1-2
d_call: NA
clone_size: NA
v_call: TRBV28
cdr3_nt: TGTGCCAGCAGTTTACCCCCATATGGCTACACCTTC
cdr3_aa: CASSLPPYGYTF

j_call: TRBJ1-6
d_call: NA
clone_size: NA
v_call: TRBV27
cdr3_nt: TGTGCCAGCAGAGTTTACGGGAGGGGCGTTGGACCCCTCCACTTT
cdr3_aa: CASRVYGRGVGPLHF

j_call: TRBJ2-2
d_call: NA
clone_size: NA
v_call: TRBV28
cdr3_nt: TGTGCCAGCAGTTCAACAGGGCCCGGGGAGCTGTTTTTT
cdr3_aa: CASSSTGPGELFF

j_call: TRBJ1-3
d_call: NA
clone_size: NA
v_call: TRBV7-9
cdr3_nt: TGTGCCAGCCTCCAGGCCCCGACAAAGATATATTTT
cdr3_aa: CASLQAPTKIYF

j_call: TRBJ2-3
d_call: TRBD2
clone_size: NA
v_call: TRBV5-1
cdr3_nt: TGCGCCAGCGCTAGCGGGAGAAGTGTAGATACGCAGTATTTT
cdr3_aa: CASASGRSVDTQYF

j_call: TRBJ2-1
d_call: TRBD2
clone_size: NA
v_call: TRBV25-1
cdr3_nt: TGTGCCAGCAGTGTGAGCGGGGGCGTGTACAATGAGCAGTTCTTC
cdr3_aa: CASSVSGGVYNEQFF

j_call: TRBJ2-1
d_call: TRBD2
clone_size: NA
v_call: TRBV2
cdr3_nt: TGTGCCAGCAGTGACGGGACTAGCGGGAGTAATGAGCAGTTCTTC
cdr3_aa: CASSDGTSGSNEQFF

j_call: TRBJ1-6
d_call: TRBD1
clone_size: once
v_call: TRBV5-6
cdr3_nt: TGTGCCAGCAGCGAGGACAGGGGGGGTACACCCCTCCACTTT
cdr3_aa: CASSEDRGGTPLHF

j_call: TRBJ2-1
d_call: TRBD2
clone_size: NA
v_call: TRBV10-3
cdr3_nt: TGTGCCATCACAGCGGGAGGGCCTGGTGAGCAGTTCTTC
cdr3_aa: CAITAGGPGEQFF

j_call: TRBJ2-7
d_call: TRBD1
clone_size: NA
v_call: TRBV5-1
cdr3_nt: TGCGCCAGCAGCGTTGGACAGGGAGCTAACGAGCAGTACTTC
cdr3_aa: CASSVGQGANEQYF

j_call: TRBJ1-2
d_call: TRBD1
clone_size: NA
v_call: TRBV6-6
cdr3_nt: TGTGCCAGCATCCCGGACAGGGGAAATAACTATGGCTACACCTTC
cdr3_aa: CASIPDRGNNYGYTF

j_call: TRBJ2-5
d_call: NA
clone_size: few
v_call: TRBV19
cdr3_nt: TGTGCCAGTAGTATGAGAATGGGCAGGGTAGGCGAGACCCAGTACTTC
cdr3_aa: CASSMRMGRVGETQYF